These 3 T cell receptor beta chains share one sample of origin, sequenced in a study of CD8 T cells in ankylosing spondylitis. TCRdb independently ran MiXCR on the 5' RACE reads; one entry per CDR3 protein. The table lists just over 300,000 distinct CDR3 sequences, 20% to 25% of them singletons. Sequenced: blood, either unsorted or a sorted T cell fraction (not recorded which). These receptors all come from a female donor with ankylosing spondylitis or in good health (not recorded which).

The genes are TRBV10-3 and TRBJ1-2; maybe TRBD1 (5 bases). The CDR3 is 15 amino acids. CDR1 is ENHRY and CDR2 is SYGVKD in the germline V gene. V was clipped by 3 bases and J by 2 bases, with 13 bases between them. CDR3 protein: CAISDQTVTNYGYTF. DNA for the CDR3: TGTGCCATCAGTGACCAGACAGTGACCAACTATGGCTACACCTTC.

This clonotype was counted between two and nine times. The genes are TRBV11-2 and TRBJ2-1; possible D gene TRBD2, 5 bases. CDR3 length equals 15 residues. The V gene lost 3 bases and the J gene lost 2 bases, with 11 bases spanning the gap. Germline CDR1 SGHAT, CDR2 FQNNGV. CDR3 sequence reads: CASSFRGRTYNEQFF. The CDR3, as DNA: TGTGCCAGCAGCTTCCGAGGGCGCACCTACAATGAGCAGTTCTTC.

This chain connects TRBV20-1 to TRBJ1-5, with unresolved D. This CDR3 has 13 residues. The V gene's germline CDR1 is DFQATT and CDR2 SNEGSKA (reference sequence). Trimming took off 6 bases at V and 2 bases at J, with 11 bases between the two ends. CDR3 sequence reads: CSAAGRGNQPQHF. Written as DNA, the CDR3 is TGCAGTGCCGCTGGTCGCGGCAATCAGCCCCAGCATTTT.